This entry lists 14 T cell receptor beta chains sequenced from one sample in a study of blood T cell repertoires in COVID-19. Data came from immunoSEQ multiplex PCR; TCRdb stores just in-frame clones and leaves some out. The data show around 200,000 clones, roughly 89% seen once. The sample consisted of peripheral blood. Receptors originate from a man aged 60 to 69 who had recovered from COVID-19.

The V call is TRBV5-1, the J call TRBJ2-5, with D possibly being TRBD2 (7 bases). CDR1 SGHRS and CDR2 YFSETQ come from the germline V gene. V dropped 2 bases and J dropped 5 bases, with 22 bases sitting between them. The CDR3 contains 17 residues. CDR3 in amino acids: CASSLGDYPGASETQYF. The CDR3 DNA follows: TGCGCCAGCAGCTTAGGGGACTATCCGGGGGCCAGTGAGACCCAGTACTTC.

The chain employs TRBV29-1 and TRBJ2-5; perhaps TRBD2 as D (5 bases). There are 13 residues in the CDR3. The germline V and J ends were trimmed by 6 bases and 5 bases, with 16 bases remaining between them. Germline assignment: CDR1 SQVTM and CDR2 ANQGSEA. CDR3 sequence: CSVQPRAGETQYF. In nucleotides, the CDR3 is TGCAGCGTACAGCCGAGGGCGGGTGAGACCCAGTACTTC. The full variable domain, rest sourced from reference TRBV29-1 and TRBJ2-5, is SAVISQKPSRDICQRGTSLTIQCQVDSQVTMMFWYRQQPGQSLTLIATANQGSEATYESGFVIDKFPISRPNLTFSTLTVSNMSPEDSSIYLCSVQPRAGETQYFGPGTRLLVL.

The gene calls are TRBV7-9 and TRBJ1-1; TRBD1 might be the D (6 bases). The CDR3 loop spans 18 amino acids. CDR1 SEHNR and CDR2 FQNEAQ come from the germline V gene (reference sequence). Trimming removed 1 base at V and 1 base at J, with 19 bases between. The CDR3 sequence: CASSLGLDSREGNTEAFF. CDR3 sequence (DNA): TGTGCCAGCAGCTTAGGCCTGGACAGCCGCGAAGGGAACACTGAAGCTTTCTTT.

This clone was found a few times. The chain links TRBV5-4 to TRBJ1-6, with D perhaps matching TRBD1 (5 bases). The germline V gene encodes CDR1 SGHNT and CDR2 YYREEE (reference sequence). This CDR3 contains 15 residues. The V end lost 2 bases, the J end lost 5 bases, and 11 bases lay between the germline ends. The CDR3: CASSLSGGNNSPLHF. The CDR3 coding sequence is TGTGCCAGCAGCTTATCCGGGGGGAATAATTCACCCCTCCACTTT.

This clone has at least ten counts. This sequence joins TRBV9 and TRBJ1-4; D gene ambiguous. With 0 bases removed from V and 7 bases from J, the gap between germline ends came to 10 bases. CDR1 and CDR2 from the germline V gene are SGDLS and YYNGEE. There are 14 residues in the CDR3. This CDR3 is CASSVEALGEKLFF. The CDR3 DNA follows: TGTGCCAGCAGCGTAGAAGCCCTCGGTGAAAAACTGTTTTTT.

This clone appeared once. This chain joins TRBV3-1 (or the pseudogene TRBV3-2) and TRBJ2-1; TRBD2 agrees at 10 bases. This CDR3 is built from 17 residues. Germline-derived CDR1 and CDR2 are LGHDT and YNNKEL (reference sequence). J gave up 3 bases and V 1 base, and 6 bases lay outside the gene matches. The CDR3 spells CASSQGASGSFYNEQFF. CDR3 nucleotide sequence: TGTGCCAGCAGCCAAGGGGCTAGCGGGAGTTTCTACAATGAGCAGTTCTTC.

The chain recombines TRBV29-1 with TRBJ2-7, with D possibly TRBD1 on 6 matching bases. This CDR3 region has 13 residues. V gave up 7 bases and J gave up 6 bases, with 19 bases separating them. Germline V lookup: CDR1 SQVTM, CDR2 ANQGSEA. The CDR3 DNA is TGCAGCGCCCATCACCCACAGGGAAGCGAGCAGTACTTC. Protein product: CSAHHPQGSEQYF.

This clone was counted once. The CDR3 sequence: CAISSGTTIYNEQFF. The CDR3 DNA reads TGTGCCATCAGCTCCGGGACAACCATCTACAATGAGCAGTTCTTC. The gene calls are TRBV10-3 and TRBJ2-1; possible D gene TRBD1, 6 bases. With 6 bases removed from V and 3 bases from J, the gap between germline ends came to 15 bases. Germline V gives CDR1 ENHRY, CDR2 SYGVKD. The CDR3 is 15 amino acids.

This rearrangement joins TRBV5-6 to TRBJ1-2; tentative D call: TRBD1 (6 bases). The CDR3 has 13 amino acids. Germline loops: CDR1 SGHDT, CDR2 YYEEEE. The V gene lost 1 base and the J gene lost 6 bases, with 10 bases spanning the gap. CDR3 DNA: TGTGCCAGCAGCTTGAACAGGGTAGATGGCTACACCTTC. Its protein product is CASSLNRVDGYTF.

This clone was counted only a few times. CDR3 sequence reads: CASRSIQGATEAFF. The CDR3 bases are TGTGCCAGCAGGTCAATACAGGGGGCCACTGAAGCTTTCTTT. The V gene is TRBV28, the J gene TRBJ1-1; 9 positions match TRBD1. The length of the CDR3 is 14 residues. The V gene's germline CDR1 is MDHEN and CDR2 SYDVKM. V was clipped by 6 bases and J by 4 bases; unmatched bases: 6.

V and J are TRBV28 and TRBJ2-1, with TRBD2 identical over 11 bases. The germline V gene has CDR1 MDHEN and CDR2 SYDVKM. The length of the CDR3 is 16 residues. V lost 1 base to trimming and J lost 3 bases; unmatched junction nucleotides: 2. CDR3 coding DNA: TGTGCCAGCAGTTTATCCACTAGCGGGAGCTACAATGAGCAGTTCTTC. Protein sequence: CASSLSTSGSYNEQFF. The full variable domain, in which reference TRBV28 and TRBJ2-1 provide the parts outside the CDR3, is DVKVTQSSRYLVKRTGEKVFLECVQDMDHENMFWYRQDPGLGLRLIYFSYDVKMKEKGDIPEGYSVSREKKERFSLILESASTNQTSMYLCASSLSTSGSYNEQFFGPGTRLTVL.

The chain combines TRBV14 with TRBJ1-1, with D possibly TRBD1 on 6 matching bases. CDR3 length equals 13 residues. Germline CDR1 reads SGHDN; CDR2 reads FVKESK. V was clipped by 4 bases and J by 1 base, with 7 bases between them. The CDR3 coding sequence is TGTGCCAGCAGCCGAGGGGGGAACACTGAAGCTTTCTTT. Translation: CASSRGGNTEAFF.

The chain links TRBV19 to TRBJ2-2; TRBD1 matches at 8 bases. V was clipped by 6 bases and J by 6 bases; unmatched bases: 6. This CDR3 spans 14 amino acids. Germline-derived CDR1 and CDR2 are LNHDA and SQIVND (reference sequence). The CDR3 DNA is TGTGCCAGTAGACCGGACAGGGTAGCCGGGGAGCTGTTTTTT. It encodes CASRPDRVAGELFF.

CDR3 protein: CASSGTGNTDTQYF. For the CDR3, the DNA is TGCGCCAGCAGCGGGACAGGCAACACAGATACGCAGTATTTT. The chain joins TRBV5-1 to TRBJ2-3; 8 positions agree with TRBD1. The J segment lost 2 bases and the V segment lost 4 bases, leaving 3 bases of the junction unmatched. Germline assignment: CDR1 SGHRS and CDR2 YFSETQ. There are 14 residues in the CDR3. The full variable domain, completed using reference TRBV5-1 and TRBJ2-3, is KAGVTQTPRYLIKTRGQQVTLSCSPISGHRSVSWYQQTPGQGLQFLFEYFSETQRNKGNFPGRFSGRQFSNSRSEMNVSTLELGDSALYLCASSGTGNTDTQYFGPGTRLTVL.